The source of this T cell receptor beta chain is a study of control samples from healthy donors and cancer patients. Here immunoSEQ multiplex PCR was the method, and the copy in TCRdb shows in-frame clones only, minus some. This sample has 75,000 to 95,000 clones, with 75% to 95% found just once. The receptor was derived from a woman between 18 and 29 years old in good health. Material for sequencing was blood.

The DNA for the CDR3 is TGTGCCAGCAGCTCCCCCGGGATAGCGGGGCCTAGCACAGATACGCAGTATTTT. Residues: CASSSPGIAGPSTDTQYF. The chain has TRBV5-4 and TRBJ2-3; 8 bases align to TRBD2. J gave up 0 bases and V 3 bases, and 12 bases lay outside the gene matches. CDR1 and CDR2 from the germline V gene are SGHNT and YYREEE (reference sequence). The CDR3 is 18 residues long.